The 17 T cell receptor beta chains reported below all come from one sample, sequenced in a study of shared clonotypes between healthy human individuals. Terminally differentiated effector memory CD45RA+ cells were excluded by CCR7 positive selection of CD45RO-negative cells. The repertoire was sequenced with immunoSEQ multiplex PCR; TCRdb's copy has only in-frame clones and lacks some. The sample carries approximately 2,200,000 clones, 93% recorded once. The sample was naive CD8+ T cells from PBMCs. These receptors all come from a man younger than 35 in good health. Some clones in this sample may be carry-over from other donors' samples.

Only a few counts were recorded for this clone. CDR3 in amino acids: CASRPFAGGLDTEAFF. CDR3 sequence (DNA): TGTGCCAGCAGACCTTTTGCGGGGGGTCTTGACACTGAAGCTTTCTTT. V is TRBV27 and J is TRBJ1-1; D possibly corresponds to TRBD1 (5 bases). Germline V gene sequence: CDR1 MNHEY, CDR2 SMNVEV (reference sequence). Deletions cut 6 bases from V and 3 bases from J, with 20 bases between. The CDR3 consists of 16 residues.

The rearrangement joins TRBV10-2 to TRBJ2-2; 12 positions match TRBD2. The CDR3 totals 19 residues. Trimming removed 6 bases from V and 0 bases from J; junction bases left unmatched: 11. CDR1 is WSHSY, CDR2 SAAADI, per germline. The CDR3, as DNA: TGCGCCAGCAGGCCTACCCTACTAGCGGGAGGCCCGAACACCGGGGAGCTGTTTTTT. Protein: CASRPTLLAGGPNTGELFF.

The gene calls are TRBV5-4 and TRBJ2-7; 8 nucleotides agree with TRBD2. Germline V gene sequence: CDR1 SGHNT, CDR2 YYREEE (reference sequence). This CDR3 has 15 amino acids. V dropped 6 bases and J dropped 7; count of bases not matched to a gene: 15. CDR3 region: CASTPPGTRLLEQYF. Written as DNA, the CDR3 is TGTGCCAGCACCCCCCCGGGGACTAGGTTATTGGAGCAGTACTTC.

The rearrangement links TRBV28 to TRBJ1-3; D is unresolved. CDR3 length: 14 residues. CDR1 MDHEN and CDR2 SYDVKM come from the germline V gene. V dropped 3 bases and J dropped 7 bases, with 13 bases sitting between them. CDR3 coding DNA: TGTGCCAGCAGTTTTGGCAGGATCCAGAACACCATATATTTT. Its translation: CASSFGRIQNTIYF.

The chain joins TRBV13 to TRBJ2-1; no firm D call. The CDR3 covers 15 residues. The germline V gene has CDR1 PRHDT and CDR2 FYEKMQ (reference sequence). Trimming removed 8 bases at V and 5 bases at J, with 19 bases between. The CDR3 reads CASVRADRNNNEQFF. In DNA form, the CDR3 reads TGTGCCAGCGTAAGGGCGGACCGCAACAACAATGAGCAGTTCTTC.

This rearrangement joins TRBV9 to TRBJ1-2, with 7 bases matching TRBD1. V shed 0 bases and J 1 base; nucleotides not matched to a gene: 9. The CDR3 extends over 17 amino acids. Germline V gene data show CDR1 as SGDLS and CDR2 as YYNGEE. Here the CDR3 reads CASSVDGTALLNYGYTF. The CDR3 DNA reads TGTGCCAGCAGCGTAGACGGGACAGCTTTACTTAACTATGGCTACACCTTC. The entire variable domain, with the rest obtained from reference TRBV9 and TRBJ1-2, is as follows: DSGVTQTPKHLITATGQRVTLRCSPRSGDLSVYWYQQSLDQGLQFLIQYYNGEERAKGNILERFSAQQFPDLHSELNLSSLELGDSALYFCASSVDGTALLNYGYTFGSGTRLTVV.

The chain links TRBV6-5 to TRBJ2-7, with D perhaps matching TRBD2 (5 bases). The CDR3 has 14 amino acids. V lost 0 bases to trimming and J lost 10 bases, with 16 bases between them. The germline V gene encodes CDR1 MNHEY and CDR2 SVGAGI. CDR3 in amino acids: CASSYSTPHRGQYF. The CDR3 bases are TGTGCCAGCAGTTACTCGACACCCCATCGGGGACAGTACTTC.

The chain has TRBV6-1 and TRBJ1-4; no clear D. Germline V lookup: CDR1 MNHNS, CDR2 SASEGT. The CDR3 consists of 15 residues. V gave up 7 bases and J gave up 8 bases, with 20 bases separating them. The CDR3 loop is CASITMPLGGEKLFF. The CDR3 DNA sequence: TGTGCCAGCATCACCATGCCCTTAGGAGGCGAAAAACTGTTTTTT.

This clone has just one count. The chain links TRBV9 to TRBJ2-5; a possible D gene is TRBD1 (6 bases). Germline V lookup: CDR1 SGDLS, CDR2 YYNGEE. The length of the CDR3 is 14 residues. V dropped 3 bases and J dropped 4 bases, with 13 bases sitting between them. In DNA, the CDR3 is TGTGCCAGCAGCGACAGGGTCGTGGGAGAGACCCAGTACTTC. This encodes CASSDRVVGETQYF.

The V gene is TRBV7-9, the J gene TRBJ2-5; the D gene could be TRBD1 or TRBD2 (6 bases each). The germline V gene encodes CDR1 SEHNR and CDR2 FQNEAQ (reference sequence). The CDR3 loop spans 17 amino acids. V dropped 5 bases and J dropped 2 bases, with 21 bases sitting between them. CDR3 sequence: CASSPKKGEDPQETQYF. The CDR3 bases are TGTGCCAGCAGCCCGAAAAAGGGGGAGGATCCGCAAGAGACCCAGTACTTC.

The chain is built from TRBV27 and TRBJ2-3; D is unresolved. This CDR3 has 12 residues. From germline, CDR1 is MNHEY and CDR2 SMNVEV (reference sequence). V lost 6 bases, J lost 4 bases, and 8 bases lay in between. In DNA form, the CDR3 reads TGTGCCAGCAGCCGCCGCCCAGATACGCAGTATTTT. Its protein product is CASSRRPDTQYF.

The V and J genes are TRBV7-8 and TRBJ2-7; no clear D gene. The germline gives CDR1 SGHVS, CDR2 FQNEAQ. V gave up 0 bases and J gave up 1 base, with 7 bases separating them. The CDR3 length is 14 residues. The CDR3 DNA follows: TGTGCCAGCAGCTTAGCGCTGCAATCCTACGAGCAGTACTTC. Translation gives CASSLALQSYEQYF.

This chain connects TRBV27 to TRBJ2-1, with 11 bases fitting TRBD2. CDR1 is MNHEY and CDR2 is SMNVEV in the germline V gene (reference sequence). Trimming took 5 bases from V and 9 from J; bases not matched to a gene: 6. This CDR3 has 14 amino acids. Here the CDR3 DNA reads TGTGCCAGCAGTATGGGGACTAGCGGAGTTGAGCAGTTCTTC. Translated: CASSMGTSGVEQFF.

V is TRBV9 and J is TRBJ1-2; TRBD1 is a possible D gene (6 bases). CDR3 length equals 15 residues. V gave up 0 bases and J gave up 2 bases, with 11 bases separating them. In germline, CDR1 is SGDLS, CDR2 YYNGEE. CDR3: CASSVGRGRNYGYTF. DNA for the CDR3: TGTGCCAGCAGCGTAGGTAGGGGGAGGAACTATGGCTACACCTTC.

This rearrangement joins TRBV6-6 to TRBJ2-7; a weak D match, TRBD2 (6 bases). CDR3 size: 14 residues. Per the germline V gene, CDR1 is MNHNY and CDR2 is SVGAGI (reference sequence). Deletions cut 5 bases from V and 3 bases from J, with 14 bases between. CDR3 sequence reads: CASSPGTPYYEQYF. CDR3 bases: TGTGCCAGCAGTCCCGGGACTCCGTACTACGAGCAGTACTTC.

The gene calls are TRBV9 and TRBJ2-1; possibly TRBD1 or TRBD2 for D (6 bases each). The ends were cut back, 1 base at V and 2 bases at J, with 13 bases in the middle. CDR1 is SGDLS, CDR2 YYNGEE, per germline. The CDR3 has 16 amino acids. For the CDR3, the DNA is TGTGCCAGCAGCGTACCCACCGGGGGCCCCTACAATGAGCAGTTCTTC. It yields the protein CASSVPTGGPYNEQFF.

This clone has just one count. This sequence joins TRBV4-3 and TRBJ2-4, with 9 bases aligning to TRBD2. Germline V CDR1 and CDR2: LGHNA, YSLEER. The CDR3 sequence is 15 residues long. The junction had 7 bases not matched to a gene; V was cut back by 4 bases and J by 6 bases. The CDR3, as DNA: TGCGCCAGCAGCCCTCACAGCGGGGGGAGAAACATTCAGTACTTC. Translation: CASSPHSGGRNIQYF.